This note documents a single T cell receptor beta chain sequence. This entry is derived from a study of CD8 T cells in Susac syndrome. About 0.5 to 1 ug RNA was reverse transcribed with random hexamers. TCRdb itself ran the immunoSEQ multiplex PCR reads through MiXCR, one entry per CDR3 protein. The sample shows 80,000 or so distinct CDR3 sequences, around 94% of them seen only once. CDR3 size: 14 residues. Input material: CD8+ T cells from PBMCs. This receptor was taken from a human donor in good health. The V call is TRBV21-1, the J call TRBJ1-1; no check of the table's D call, TRBD1, against the DNA was made. TRBV21-1 is shown as a pseudogene. This chain's CDR3 is CASSKGGQNTEAFF. As DNA, the CDR3 is TGTGCCAGCAGCAAAGGAGGACAGAACACTGAAGCTTTCTTT.